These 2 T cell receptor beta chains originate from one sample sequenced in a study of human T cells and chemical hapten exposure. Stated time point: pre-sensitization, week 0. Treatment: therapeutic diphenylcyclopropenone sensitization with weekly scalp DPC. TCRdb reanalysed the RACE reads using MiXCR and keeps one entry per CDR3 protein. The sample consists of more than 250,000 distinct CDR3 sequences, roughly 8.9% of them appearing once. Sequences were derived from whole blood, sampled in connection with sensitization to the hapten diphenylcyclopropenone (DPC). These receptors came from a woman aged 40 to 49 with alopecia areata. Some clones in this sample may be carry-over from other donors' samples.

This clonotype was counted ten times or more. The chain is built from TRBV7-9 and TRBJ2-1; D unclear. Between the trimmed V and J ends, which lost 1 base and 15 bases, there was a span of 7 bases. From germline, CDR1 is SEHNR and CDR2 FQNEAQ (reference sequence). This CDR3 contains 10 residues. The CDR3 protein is CASSLGAGFF. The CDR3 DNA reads TGTGCCAGCAGCTTAGGCGCCGGGTTCTTC.

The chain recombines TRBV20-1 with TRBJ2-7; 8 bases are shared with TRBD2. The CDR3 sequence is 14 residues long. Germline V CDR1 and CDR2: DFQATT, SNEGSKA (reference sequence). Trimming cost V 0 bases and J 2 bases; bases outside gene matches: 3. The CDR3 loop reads CSAREAGVPYEQYF. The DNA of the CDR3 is TGCAGTGCTAGAGAAGCGGGGGTCCCCTACGAGCAGTACTTC.